This T cell receptor (beta chain) is drawn from a study of OX40 agonist ivuxolimab in advanced cancers. A note on the overall study: Ivuxolimab was a fully human IgG2 agonistic monoclonal antibody targeting the costimulatory receptor OX40 (CD134). Patients were allowed to have had prior anti-PD-1, anti-PD-L1 or anti-CTLA-4 therapy, and approximately 40% of the dose-escalation patients had previously received checkpoint inhibitors. Partial responses occurred in three dose-escalation patients, of whom one had hepatocellular carcinoma and two had cutaneous melanoma. In the dose-escalation cohort, 75% to 90% of patients were male, and the mean age was 60 years with a range of roughly 20 to 80. Of the approximately 50 dose-escalation patients, hepatocellular carcinoma was present in approximately 20, melanoma in approximately 15, renal cell carcinoma in 9 and head and neck cancer in 9. The purpose of peripheral TCRbeta sequencing was to test whether ivuxolimab changed TCR sequence diversity and led to clonal T-cell expansion. The monotherapy dose-escalation portion (N of about 52 patients) of the phase I ivuxolimab trial is reported in the paper. Intravenous ivuxolimab was administered to patients every 2 weeks at six dose levels: 0.01, 0.1, 0.3, 1.5, 3 and 10 mg/kg.

Findings and caveats that apply to the study as a whole: After ivuxolimab, more expanded clones were found on average in CD8+ T cells than in CD4+ T cells. At doses of 0.1 to 3.0 mg/kg, clonal expansion of both CD4+ and CD8+ T cells in blood was seen between baseline and week 6. In the 0.1-3.0 mg/kg groups, partial responders were among the patients with the lowest normalized peripheral clonal expansion, particularly in CD8+ T cells. Antigen specificity was not determined for the clonally expanded peripheral T cells. Low levels of normalized T-cell clonal expansion were also seen in some patients who did not respond.

Note on this clone: The antigen it recognizes is unknown. Base qualities were left out, and no much larger clone turns up one base away.

Genomic DNA was isolated from the sorted cells so that the TCRbeta CDR3 region could be sequenced. The immunoSEQ Assay was used for sequencing of TCRbeta CDR3 regions. TCRdb stores this immuneACCESS table with in-frame sequences only. Part of the clones is absent; in the studies checked, under half of the shortfall reflects unresolved V genes, and no reason is known for the rest. The sample table holds about 69,000 clones, of which almost 85% were seen once. The top ten hold 7.5% to 9% of the sample. The trial excluded patients who had a history of autoimmune disease or who were on systemic immunosuppression. Peripheral blood for TCR sequencing was collected from all dose cohorts at baseline, on cycle 4 day 1, and on cycle 7 day 1. Samples were obtained from an open-label, multicenter, first-in-human phase I dose-escalation trial of ivuxolimab. Adults with locally advanced or metastatic melanoma, renal cell carcinoma, hepatocellular carcinoma or head and neck squamous cell carcinoma were enrolled in the trial. Before TCR sequencing, CD4+ T cells and CD8+ T cells were sorted from peripheral blood as separate populations.

The receptor's source is an adult with an advanced solid tumor such as melanoma, head and neck, liver or kidney cancer. Source: CD4+ or CD8+ T cells sorted from blood, taken in a trial of the OX40 agonist ivuxolimab.

CDR3 protein: CASSFRGSVTDTQYF. Here is the DNA: TGTGCCAGCAGCTTCCGGGGCTCAGTCACAGATACGCAGTATTTT. Here the chain combines TRBV7-9 and TRBJ2-3; the D gene assignment is perhaps TRBD1 or TRBD2, with each matching 5 bases. Based on the germline V gene (reference sequence), the CDR1 and CDR2 sequences are SEHNR and FQNEAQ. V and J lose 3 bases and 2 bases, and a span of 12 bases separates them. The CDR3 runs 15 amino acids, cysteine and phenylalanine included. The kept DNA is CDR3 alone, 45 bases in frame from the first base. The reference TRBV7-9 and TRBJ2-3 proteins fill in what lies around the CDR3, so the full variable domain reads DTGVSQNPRHKITKRGQNVTFRCDPISEHNRLYWYRQTLGQGPEFLTYFQNEAQLEKSRLLSDRFSAERPKGSFSTLEIQRTEQGDSAMYLCASSFRGSVTDTQYFGPGTRLTVL.